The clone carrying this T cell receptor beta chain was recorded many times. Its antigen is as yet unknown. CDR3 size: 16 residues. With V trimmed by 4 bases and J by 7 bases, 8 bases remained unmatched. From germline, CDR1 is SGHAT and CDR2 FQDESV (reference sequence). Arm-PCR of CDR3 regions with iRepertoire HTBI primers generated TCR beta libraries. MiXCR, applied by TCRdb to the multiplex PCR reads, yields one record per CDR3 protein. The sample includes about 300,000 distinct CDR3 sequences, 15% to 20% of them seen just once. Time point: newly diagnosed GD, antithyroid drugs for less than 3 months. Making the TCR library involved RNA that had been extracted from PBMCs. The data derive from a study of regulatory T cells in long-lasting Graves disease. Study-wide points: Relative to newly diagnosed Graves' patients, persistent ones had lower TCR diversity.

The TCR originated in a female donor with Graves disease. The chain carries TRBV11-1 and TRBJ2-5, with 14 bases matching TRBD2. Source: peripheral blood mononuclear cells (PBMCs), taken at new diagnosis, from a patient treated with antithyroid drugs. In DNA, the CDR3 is TGTGCCAGCAGCTCCGGACTAGCGGGAGGAGGGGTGACCCAGTACTTC. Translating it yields CASSSGLAGGGVTQYF.